This TCR beta chain was sequenced for a study of siplizumab effects on memory and regulatory T cells. Study-wide points: Confirmation was lacking for the suppressive function of proliferating Tregs derived from siplizumab cultures. Mapping to unstimulated subsets was achieved for only a minor fraction of alloreactive clones. Naive T cells looked more diverse than memory cells, and they looked like major contributors to the alloresponse.

Per sample, the assay covered 80,000 to 100,000 TCR templates. Assay: immunoSEQ multiplex PCR; the TCRdb copy retains only in-frame clones and omits some. The data show tens of thousands of clones, with about 91% seen just once and approximately 1.5% held by the top ten. To note about this clone: Its antigen remains unidentified.

The CDR3 runs to 13 residues. Germline assignment: CDR1 SGHTA and CDR2 FQGNSA. The V end lost 3 bases, the J end lost 5 bases, and 10 bases lay between the germline ends. The receptor was derived from a human donor in good health. The V and J genes are TRBV7-2 and TRBJ2-5; D is unclear. Sequences were obtained from Tregs sorted from blood. The CDR3: CASSFGLGETQYF. CDR3 nucleotides: TGTGCCAGCAGCTTTGGTTTGGGGGAGACCCAGTACTTC.